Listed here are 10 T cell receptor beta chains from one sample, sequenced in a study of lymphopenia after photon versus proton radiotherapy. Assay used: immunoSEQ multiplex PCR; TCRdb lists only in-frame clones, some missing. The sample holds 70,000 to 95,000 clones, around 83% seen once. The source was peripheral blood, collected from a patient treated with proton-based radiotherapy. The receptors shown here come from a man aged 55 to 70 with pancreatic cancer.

The CDR3 sequence is CASSFEVAGGRRTQYF. The DNA for the CDR3 is TGCGCCAGCAGCTTCGAGGTAGCGGGAGGACGAAGGACCCAGTACTTC. This chain uses TRBV4-1 with TRBJ2-5; 10 bases align to TRBD2. Germline V gene data show CDR1 as MGHRA and CDR2 as YSYEKL. After removal of 5 bases from V and 7 bases from J, the junction contained 13 bases not matched to a gene. The CDR3 runs 16 residues.

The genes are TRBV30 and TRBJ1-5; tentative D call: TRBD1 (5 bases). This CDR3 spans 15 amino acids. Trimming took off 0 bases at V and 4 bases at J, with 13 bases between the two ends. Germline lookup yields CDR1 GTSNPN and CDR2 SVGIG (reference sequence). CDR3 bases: TGTGCCTGGAGTGTATTAGCAGGGTGGAATCAGCCCCAGCATTTT. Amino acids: CAWSVLAGWNQPQHF.

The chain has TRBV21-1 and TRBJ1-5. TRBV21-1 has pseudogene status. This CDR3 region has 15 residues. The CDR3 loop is CASSKGHHSNQPQHF. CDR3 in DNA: TGTGCCAGCAGCAAAGGTCACCATAGCAATCAGCCCCAGCATTTT.

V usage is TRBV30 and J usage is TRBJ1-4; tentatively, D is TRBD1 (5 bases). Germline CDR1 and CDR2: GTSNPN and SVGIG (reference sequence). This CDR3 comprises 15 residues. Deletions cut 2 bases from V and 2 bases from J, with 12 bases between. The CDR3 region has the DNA TGTGCCTGGAGTCCATCCGGGGCCACTAATGAAAAACTGTTTTTT. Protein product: CAWSPSGATNEKLFF.

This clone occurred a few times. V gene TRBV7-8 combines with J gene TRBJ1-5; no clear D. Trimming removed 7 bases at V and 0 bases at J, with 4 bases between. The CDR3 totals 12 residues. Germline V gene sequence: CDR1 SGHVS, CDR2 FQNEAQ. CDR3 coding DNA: TGTGCCAGCACTAATAGCAATCAGCCCCAGCATTTT. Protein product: CASTNSNQPQHF.

The CDR3 region is CASTGEVSAQYF. As DNA, the CDR3 is TGTGCCAGCACCGGAGAGGTGTCCGCGCAGTATTTT. The rearrangement joins TRBV2 to TRBJ2-3; D unclear. V was shortened by 7 bases and J by 10 bases, with 15 bases between the two germline ends. The length of the CDR3 is 12 residues. Germline assignment: CDR1 SNHLY and CDR2 FYNNEI.

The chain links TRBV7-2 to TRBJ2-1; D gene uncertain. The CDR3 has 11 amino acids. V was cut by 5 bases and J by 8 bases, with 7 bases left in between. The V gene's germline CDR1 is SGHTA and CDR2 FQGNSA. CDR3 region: CASSLEDEQFF. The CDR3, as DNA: TGTGCCAGCAGCCTAGAGGATGAGCAGTTCTTC.

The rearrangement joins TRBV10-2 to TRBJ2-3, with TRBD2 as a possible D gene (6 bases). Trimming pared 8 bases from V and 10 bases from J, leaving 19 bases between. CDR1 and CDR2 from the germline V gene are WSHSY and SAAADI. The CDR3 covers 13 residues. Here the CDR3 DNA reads TGCGCCAGCCGCGAGGTTGGCGGGGCCGCGCAGTATTTT. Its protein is CASREVGGAAQYF.

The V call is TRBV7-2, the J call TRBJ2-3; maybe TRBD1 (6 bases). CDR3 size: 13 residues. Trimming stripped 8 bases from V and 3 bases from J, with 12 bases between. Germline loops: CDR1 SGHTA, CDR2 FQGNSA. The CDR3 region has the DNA TGTGCCAGCGGGCAGGGGTGGACAGATACGCAGTATTTT. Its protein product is CASGQGWTDTQYF.

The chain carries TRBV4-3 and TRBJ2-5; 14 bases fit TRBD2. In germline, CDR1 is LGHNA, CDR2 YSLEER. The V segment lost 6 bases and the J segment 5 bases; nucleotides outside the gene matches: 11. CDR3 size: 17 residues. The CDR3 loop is CASSPGTSGSGSETQYF. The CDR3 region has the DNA TGCGCCAGCAGTCCCGGGACTAGCGGGAGCGGTTCGGAGACCCAGTACTTC.